These 24 T cell receptor beta chains came from one sample sequenced in a study of OX40 agonist ivuxolimab in advanced cancers. Sequencing was performed with immunoSEQ multiplex PCR; in TCRdb, only in-frame clones are kept and a portion is missing. The sample holds about 50,000 clones, approximately 93% seen once. Sequenced here: CD4+ or CD8+ T cells sorted from blood, sampled in a trial of the OX40 agonist ivuxolimab. These receptors all come from an adult with an advanced solid tumor such as melanoma, head and neck, liver or kidney cancer.

V usage is TRBV28 and J usage is TRBJ1-1; D gene uncertain. Trimming left V 6 bases short and J 0 bases short, with 8 bases between. The CDR3 runs 13 residues. CDR1 and CDR2 from the germline V gene are MDHEN and SYDVKM. The chain's CDR3 is CASSSDMNTEAFF. In DNA form, the CDR3 reads TGTGCCAGCAGCTCAGACATGAACACTGAAGCTTTCTTT. Full variable domain (missing parts from reference TRBV28 and TRBJ1-1): DVKVTQSSRYLVKRTGEKVFLECVQDMDHENMFWYRQDPGLGLRLIYFSYDVKMKEKGDIPEGYSVSREKKERFSLILESASTNQTSMYLCASSSDMNTEAFFGQGTRLTVV.

The chain links TRBV9 to TRBJ2-1; D ambiguous. Germline V gives CDR1 SGDLS, CDR2 YYNGEE. The ends were cut back, 4 bases at V and 3 bases at J, with 20 bases in the middle. The CDR3 is 17 residues long. This CDR3 is CASSTSLRDHRYNEQFF. CDR3 DNA: TGTGCCAGCAGCACAAGTCTAAGAGACCATCGCTACAATGAGCAGTTCTTC.

The chain recombines TRBV9 with TRBJ2-7; D is uncertain. Germline lookup yields CDR1 SGDLS and CDR2 YYNGEE. The V end lost 0 bases, the J end lost 6 bases, and 10 bases lay between the germline ends. This CDR3 spans 13 amino acids. The CDR3 coding sequence is TGTGCCAGCAGCGTAGCTAGAGGTTCCGAGCAGTACTTC. Translated, it gives CASSVARGSEQYF.

The rearrangement uses TRBV28 and TRBJ2-1, with D unresolved. The CDR3 is made up of 15 amino acids. V lost 6 bases and J lost 0, with 12 bases in between. Looked up from germline, CDR1 is MDHEN and CDR2 is SYDVKM. This chain's CDR3 is CASRRLASSYNEQFF. The CDR3 DNA reads as TGTGCCAGCAGAAGGTTAGCTAGCTCCTACAATGAGCAGTTCTTC.

V and J are TRBV5-1 and TRBJ2-7; no reliable D call. Germline V gene sequence: CDR1 SGHRS, CDR2 YFSETQ. V lost 4 bases to trimming and J lost 4 bases, with 18 bases between them. The CDR3 is made up of 15 amino acids. The CDR3, as DNA: TGCGCCAGCAGCCCAATACGACTTGATTCGTACGAGCAGTACTTC. Residues: CASSPIRLDSYEQYF. Full variable domain (missing parts from reference TRBV5-1 and TRBJ2-7): KAGVTQTPRYLIKTRGQQVTLSCSPISGHRSVSWYQQTPGQGLQFLFEYFSETQRNKGNFPGRFSGRQFSNSRSEMNVSTLELGDSALYLCASSPIRLDSYEQYFGPGTRLTVT.

This clone was counted only a few times. V and J are TRBV28 and TRBJ2-4; unclear D gene. V was trimmed by 3 bases and J by 7 bases, leaving 7 bases between them. The CDR3 consists of 12 residues. Germline assignment: CDR1 MDHEN and CDR2 SYDVKM. This chain's CDR3 is CASSFETNIQYF. In nucleotides, the CDR3 is TGTGCCAGCAGTTTTGAGACCAACATTCAGTACTTC.

This clone was seen a few times. V and J are TRBV13 and TRBJ2-7; D ambiguous. The CDR3 runs to 12 residues. With 0 bases removed from V and 3 bases from J, the gap between germline ends came to 3 bases. CDR1 and CDR2 (germline): PRHDT, FYEKMQ (reference sequence). The CDR3 sequence is CASSLGLYEQYF. Here the CDR3 DNA reads TGTGCCAGCAGCTTAGGACTCTACGAGCAGTACTTC.

This clone occurred a few times. This chain joins TRBV5-8 and TRBJ2-1; 10 nucleotides align to TRBD1. V lost 0 bases, J lost 2 bases, and 5 bases stayed unmatched. The CDR3 is made up of 17 amino acids. CDR1 and CDR2 from the germline V gene are SGHTS and YDEGEE. The CDR3, as DNA: TGTGCCAGCAGCTTGGGGACCGGGACAGGGGCCTACAATGAGCAGTTCTTC. Protein sequence: CASSLGTGTGAYNEQFF. Using reference TRBV5-8 and TRBJ2-1 for the parts outside the CDR3, the full variable domain is EAGVTQSPTHLIKTRGQQATLRCSPISGHTSVYWYQQALGLGLQFLLWYDEGEERNRGNFPPRFSGRQFPNYSSELNVNALELEDSALYLCASSLGTGTGAYNEQFFGPGTRLTVL.

This sequence joins TRBV10-2 and TRBJ1-1; D unresolved. The CDR3 runs to 14 residues. Trimming took off 0 bases at V and 11 bases at J, with 16 bases between the two ends. CDR1 is WSHSY and CDR2 is SAAADI in the germline V gene. The CDR3 is CASSESPRLGLAFF. CDR3 nucleotide sequence: TGCGCCAGCAGTGAGTCCCCCCGCCTCGGGTTGGCTTTCTTT.

CDR3 coding DNA: TGTGCCAGCAGTCCGGGGACAGGGGCCTACAATGAGCAGTTCTTC. Its translation: CASSPGTGAYNEQFF. The rearrangement joins TRBV27 to TRBJ2-1; 10 bases match TRBD1. The junction had 3 bases not matched to a gene; V was cut back by 5 bases and J by 2 bases. CDR3 size: 15 residues. CDR1 MNHEY and CDR2 SMNVEV come from the germline V gene (reference sequence).

V gene TRBV28 combines with J gene TRBJ2-1; no reliable D call. Germline CDR1 reads MDHEN; CDR2 reads SYDVKM. V was trimmed by 2 bases and J by 9 bases, leaving 20 bases between them. This CDR3 has 16 residues. The CDR3 nucleotides read TGTGCCAGCAGTTTAAGGGTTAGGGCCTCCCTGGGTGAGCAGTTCTTC. It yields the protein CASSLRVRASLGEQFF.

The chain uses TRBV2 and TRBJ2-3; D is perhaps TRBD2 (5 bases). The length of the CDR3 is 14 residues. The germline gives CDR1 SNHLY, CDR2 FYNNEI. V lost 10 bases to trimming and J lost 4 bases, with 18 bases between them. The CDR3 DNA follows: TGTGCCACATTATCACCCGAGGGCCCAGATACGCAGTATTTT. Residues: CATLSPEGPDTQYF.

CDR3 DNA: TGTGCCAGCAGCTCCTCCGGGGCGAACACCGGGGAGCTGTTTTTT. Its protein product is CASSSSGANTGELFF. The chain has TRBV9 and TRBJ2-2; the D gene is possibly TRBD2 (5 bases). CDR1 SGDLS and CDR2 YYNGEE come from the germline V gene. The ends were cut back, 4 bases at V and 0 bases at J, with 10 bases in the middle. The CDR3 spans 15 residues.

The rearrangement links TRBV28 to TRBJ2-2; perhaps TRBD1 as D (5 bases). The CDR3 extends over 12 amino acids. Germline-derived CDR1 and CDR2 are MDHEN and SYDVKM. V gave up 2 bases and J gave up 13 bases, with 11 bases separating them. DNA of the CDR3: TGTGCCAGCAGTTTAATGAGGACAAGGCTGTTTTTT. It yields the protein CASSLMRTRLFF.

This clone was seen just once. The chain employs TRBV19 and TRBJ2-3; D is unclear. CDR3 size: 16 residues. Germline V gene data show CDR1 as LNHDA and CDR2 as SQIVND (reference sequence). The ends were cut back, 4 bases at V and 4 bases at J, with 18 bases in the middle. Written as DNA, the CDR3 is TGTGCCAGTAGTACGTCGGTGGAAGAGATCCCAGATACGCAGTATTTT. Residues: CASSTSVEEIPDTQYF. Full variable domain (remainder filled in from reference TRBV19 and TRBJ2-3): DGGITQSPKYLFRKEGQNVTLSCEQNLNHDAMYWYRQDPGQGLRLIYYSQIVNDFQKGDIAEGYSVSREKKESFPLTVTSAQKNPTAFYLCASSTSVEEIPDTQYFGPGTRLTVL.

The chain recombines TRBV4-3 with TRBJ2-7; 7 positions match TRBD1. Germline V gene sequence: CDR1 LGHNA, CDR2 YSLEER. Germline trimming cut 4 bases from V and 2 bases from J; bases unmatched to any gene: 8. The CDR3 is made up of 15 amino acids. Here the CDR3 reads CASSPRDSDTYEQYF. CDR3 sequence (DNA): TGCGCCAGCAGCCCCCGGGACAGTGATACCTACGAGCAGTACTTC.

The chain employs TRBV28 and TRBJ2-1, with D possibly matching TRBD2 (6 bases). From germline, CDR1 is MDHEN and CDR2 SYDVKM. CDR3 length: 18 amino acids. V lost 5 bases and J 2 bases, leaving 22 bases between the germline ends. The DNA for the CDR3 is TGTGCCAGCAGTCCCTGGGACTCGCTAGATGCTACCTACAATGAGCAGTTCTTC. Encoded protein: CASSPWDSLDATYNEQFF.

J is TRBJ2-1 and V is TRBV4-3; weak D call: TRBD2 (6 bases). Germline assignment: CDR1 LGHNA and CDR2 YSLEER. This CDR3 contains 17 residues. V was cut by 0 bases and J by 3 bases, with 15 bases left in between. CDR3 amino acids: CASSQDQWDFVYNEQFF. CDR3 DNA sequence: TGCGCCAGCAGCCAAGATCAGTGGGACTTTGTCTACAATGAGCAGTTCTTC.

The V and J genes are TRBV19 and TRBJ2-7; D is tentatively TRBD1 or TRBD2 (5 bases each). There are 13 residues in the CDR3. The V end was cut by 5 bases, the J end by 2 bases, with 10 bases between. Germline CDR1 and CDR2: LNHDA and SQIVND (reference sequence). The CDR3: CASSVGVTYEQYF. CDR3 DNA: TGTGCCAGTAGTGTGGGGGTTACCTACGAGCAGTACTTC.

The chain links TRBV11-1 to TRBJ1-1; D is perhaps TRBD1 (5 bases). Trimming cost V 4 bases and J 1 base, with 10 bases left between them. The CDR3 extends over 14 amino acids. CDR1 and CDR2 from the germline V gene are SGHAT and FQDESV (reference sequence). The CDR3 loop reads CASSSLDRNTEAFF. The CDR3 DNA reads as TGTGCCAGCAGCTCGTTAGACAGGAACACTGAAGCTTTCTTT.

This chain joins TRBV28 and TRBJ2-6, with D uncertain. The CDR3 runs to 15 residues. V lost 7 bases, J lost 0 bases, and 10 bases lay in between. Germline CDR1 MDHEN, CDR2 SYDVKM. This CDR3 reads CASTPIRSGANVLTF. The CDR3 DNA follows: TGTGCCAGCACTCCCATCCGCTCTGGGGCCAACGTCCTGACTTTC.

The J gene is TRBJ2-5, the V gene TRBV10-2; D is ambiguous. CDR3 length: 13 residues. V was pared by 3 bases and J by 4 bases, with 9 bases between. Germline V gene lookup returns CDR1 WSHSY and CDR2 SAAADI. CDR3 protein: CASSDGVRETQYF. The DNA of the CDR3 is TGCGCCAGCAGTGATGGTGTTCGAGAGACCCAGTACTTC.

The chain recombines TRBV19 with TRBJ2-1, with D maybe TRBD2 (6 bases). The V gene's germline CDR1 is LNHDA and CDR2 SQIVND (reference sequence). CDR3 length equals 14 residues. Trimming stripped 6 bases from V and 1 base from J, with 10 bases between. Here the CDR3 DNA reads TGTGCCAGTAGGGACGGGAGTTCCTACAATGAGCAGTTCTTC. Its translation: CASRDGSSYNEQFF.

V is TRBV7-9 and J is TRBJ1-5, with D tentatively TRBD1 (5 bases). V lost 6 bases and J lost 1, with 13 bases in between. This CDR3 region has 15 residues. Germline V CDR1 and CDR2: SEHNR, FQNEAQ (reference sequence). The CDR3 region has the DNA TGTGCCAGCAGTTTTCAGGGAGAAAGCAATCAGCCCCAGCATTTT. Its translation: CASSFQGESNQPQHF.